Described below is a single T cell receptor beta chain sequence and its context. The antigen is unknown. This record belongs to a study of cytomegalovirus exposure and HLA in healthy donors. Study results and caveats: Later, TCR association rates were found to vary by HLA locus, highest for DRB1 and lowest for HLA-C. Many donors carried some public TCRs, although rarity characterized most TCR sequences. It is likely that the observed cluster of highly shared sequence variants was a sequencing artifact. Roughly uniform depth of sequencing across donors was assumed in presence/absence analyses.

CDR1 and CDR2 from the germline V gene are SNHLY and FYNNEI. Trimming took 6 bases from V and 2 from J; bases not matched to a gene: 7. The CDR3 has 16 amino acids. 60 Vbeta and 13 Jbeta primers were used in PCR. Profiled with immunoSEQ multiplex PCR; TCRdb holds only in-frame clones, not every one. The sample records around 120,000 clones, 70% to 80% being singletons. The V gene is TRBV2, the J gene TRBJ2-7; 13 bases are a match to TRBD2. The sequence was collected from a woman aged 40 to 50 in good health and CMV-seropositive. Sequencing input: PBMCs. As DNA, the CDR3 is TGTGCCAGCAGCGACACTAGCGGGAGGGCCCCCTACGAGCAGTACTTC. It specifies CASSDTSGRAPYEQYF. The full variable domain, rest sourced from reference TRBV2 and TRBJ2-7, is EPEVTQTPSHQVTQMGQEVILRCVPISNHLYFYWYRQILGQKVEFLVSFYNNEISEKSEIFDDQFSVERPDGSNFTLKIRSTKLEDSAMYFCASSDTSGRAPYEQYFGPGTRLTVT.